This T cell receptor beta chain was sequenced during a study of T cell responses to AZD1222 COVID-19 vaccine. Study-level points and caveats: Baseline seropositivity characterized only six AZD1222 recipients. Spike-specific TCR depth and breadth grew after two AZD1222 doses. Clonal diversity may have been underestimated, and the donors were mostly white British, with more females than males.

Libraries were prepared by immunoSEQ multiplex PCR; TCRdb keeps only in-frame clonotypes and omits some of them. The table has 160,000 or so clones, 92% seen once. The study pooled second doses at about 4 or about 12 weeks. With respect to this clone: Its target is unknown.

Germline lookup yields CDR1 SQVTM and CDR2 ANQGSEA. This CDR3 spans 13 amino acids. The ends were cut back, 7 bases at V and 4 bases at J, with 13 bases in the middle. The V gene is TRBV29-1, the J gene TRBJ1-4; D is possibly TRBD1 (6 bases). This sequence was found in an adult who received the AZD1222 COVID-19 vaccine. Here the sequenced sample was peripheral blood, taken 28 days after the second AZD1222 dose. DNA of the CDR3: TGCAGCGCCCGGACAGTAGATAATGAAAAACTGTTTTTT. Its translation: CSARTVDNEKLFF. Full variable domain (outside the CDR3, taken from reference TRBV29-1 and TRBJ1-4): SAVISQKPSRDICQRGTSLTIQCQVDSQVTMMFWYRQQPGQSLTLIATANQGSEATYESGFVIDKFPISRPNLTFSTLTVSNMSPEDSSIYLCSARTVDNEKLFFGSGTQLSVL.